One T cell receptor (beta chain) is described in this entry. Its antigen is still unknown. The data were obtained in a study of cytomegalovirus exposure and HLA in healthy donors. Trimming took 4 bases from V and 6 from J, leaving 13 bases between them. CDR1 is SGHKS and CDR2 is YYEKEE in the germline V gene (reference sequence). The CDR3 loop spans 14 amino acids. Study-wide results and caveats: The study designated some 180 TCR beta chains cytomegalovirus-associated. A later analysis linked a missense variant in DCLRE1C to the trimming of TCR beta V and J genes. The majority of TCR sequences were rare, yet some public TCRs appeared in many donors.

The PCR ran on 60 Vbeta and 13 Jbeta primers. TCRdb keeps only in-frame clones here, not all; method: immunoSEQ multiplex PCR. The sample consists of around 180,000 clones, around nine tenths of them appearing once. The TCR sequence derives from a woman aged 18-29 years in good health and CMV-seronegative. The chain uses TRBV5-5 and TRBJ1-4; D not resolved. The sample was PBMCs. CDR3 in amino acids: CASSLDPTHEKLFF. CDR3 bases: TGTGCCAGCAGCCTAGATCCCACGCATGAAAAACTGTTTTTT.